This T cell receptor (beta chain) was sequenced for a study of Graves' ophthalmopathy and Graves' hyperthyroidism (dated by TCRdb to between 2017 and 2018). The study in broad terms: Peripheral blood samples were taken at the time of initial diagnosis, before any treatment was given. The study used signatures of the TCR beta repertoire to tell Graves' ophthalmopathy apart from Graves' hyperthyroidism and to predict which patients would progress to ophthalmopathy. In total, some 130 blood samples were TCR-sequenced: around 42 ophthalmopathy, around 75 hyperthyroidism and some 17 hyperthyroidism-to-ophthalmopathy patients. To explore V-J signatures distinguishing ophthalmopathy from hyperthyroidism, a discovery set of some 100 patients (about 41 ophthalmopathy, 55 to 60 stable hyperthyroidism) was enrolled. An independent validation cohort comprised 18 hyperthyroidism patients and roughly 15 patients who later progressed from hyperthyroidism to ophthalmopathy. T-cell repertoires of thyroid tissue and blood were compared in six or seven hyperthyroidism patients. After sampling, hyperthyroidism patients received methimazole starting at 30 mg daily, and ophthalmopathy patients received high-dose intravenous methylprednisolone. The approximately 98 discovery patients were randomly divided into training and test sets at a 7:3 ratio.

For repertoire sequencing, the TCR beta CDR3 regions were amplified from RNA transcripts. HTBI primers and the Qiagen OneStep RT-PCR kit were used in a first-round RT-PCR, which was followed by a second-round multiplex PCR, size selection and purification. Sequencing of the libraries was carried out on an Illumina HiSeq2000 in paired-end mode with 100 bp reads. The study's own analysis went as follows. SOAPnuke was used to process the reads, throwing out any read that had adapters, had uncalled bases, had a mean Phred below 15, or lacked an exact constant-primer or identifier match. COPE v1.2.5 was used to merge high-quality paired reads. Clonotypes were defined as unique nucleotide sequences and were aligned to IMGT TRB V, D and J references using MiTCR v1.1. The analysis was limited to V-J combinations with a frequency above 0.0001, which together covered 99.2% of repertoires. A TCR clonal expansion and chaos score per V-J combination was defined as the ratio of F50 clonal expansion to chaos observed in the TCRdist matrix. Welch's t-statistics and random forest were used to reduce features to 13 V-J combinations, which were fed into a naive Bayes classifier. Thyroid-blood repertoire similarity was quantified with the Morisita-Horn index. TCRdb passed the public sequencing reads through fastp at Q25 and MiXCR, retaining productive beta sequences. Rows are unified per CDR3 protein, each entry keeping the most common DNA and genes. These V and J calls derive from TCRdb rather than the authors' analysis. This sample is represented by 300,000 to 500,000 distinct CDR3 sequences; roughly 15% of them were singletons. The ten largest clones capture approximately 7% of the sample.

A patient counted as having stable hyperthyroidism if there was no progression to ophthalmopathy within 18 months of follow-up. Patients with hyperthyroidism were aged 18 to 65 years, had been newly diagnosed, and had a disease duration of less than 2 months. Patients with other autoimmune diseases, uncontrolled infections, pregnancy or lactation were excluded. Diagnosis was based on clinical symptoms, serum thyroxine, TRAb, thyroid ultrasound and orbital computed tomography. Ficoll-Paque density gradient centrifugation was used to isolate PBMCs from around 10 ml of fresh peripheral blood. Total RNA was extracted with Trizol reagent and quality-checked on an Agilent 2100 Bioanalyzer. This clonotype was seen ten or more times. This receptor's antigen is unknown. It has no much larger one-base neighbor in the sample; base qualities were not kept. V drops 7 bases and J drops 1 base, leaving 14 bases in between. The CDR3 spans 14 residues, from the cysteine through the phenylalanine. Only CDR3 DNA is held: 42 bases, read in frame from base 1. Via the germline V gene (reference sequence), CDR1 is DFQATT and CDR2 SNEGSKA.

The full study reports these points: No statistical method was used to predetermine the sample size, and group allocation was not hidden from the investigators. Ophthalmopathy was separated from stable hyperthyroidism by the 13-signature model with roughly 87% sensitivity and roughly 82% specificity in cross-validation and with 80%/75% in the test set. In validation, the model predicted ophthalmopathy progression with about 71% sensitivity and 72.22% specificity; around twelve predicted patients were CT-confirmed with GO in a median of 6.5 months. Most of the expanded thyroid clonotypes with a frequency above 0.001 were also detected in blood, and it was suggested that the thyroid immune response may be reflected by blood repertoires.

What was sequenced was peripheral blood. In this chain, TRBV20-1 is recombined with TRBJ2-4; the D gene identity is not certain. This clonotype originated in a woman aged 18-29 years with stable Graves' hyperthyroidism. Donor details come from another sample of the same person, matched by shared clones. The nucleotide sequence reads TGCAGTGTCGGACGGGTTCAGGCCAAAAACATTCAGTACTTC. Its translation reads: CSVGRVQAKNIQYF.